This TCR beta chain originates from a study of CD8+ T cells in alopecia areata. For the study at large: Spontaneous alopecia affected the 6-12-month-old C3H/HeJ graft donors, whose skin was transplanted to roughly 6-11-week-old female C3H/HeJ mice.

CDR1 is NNHDY, CDR2 SYVADS, per germline. V shed 1 base and J shed 2 bases, with 11 bases lying between them. This CDR3 has 15 residues. Following RNA extraction, reverse transcription yielded cDNA that acted as the sequencing template. Using immunoSEQ multiplex PCR, the repertoire was profiled, and TCRdb retains in-frame clones only, with some absent. The sample includes approximately 280,000 clones, none of them occurring once. A remark on this clone: Its matching antigen is unknown. The genes are named according to mouse. Read data end 4 residues before the CDR3 end; the end is taken from the germline J gene.

CD4, CD8alpha, NKG2D, NKG2ACE and other markers were used to sort pooled cutaneous lymph node cells. Findings and limits, study-wide: Sequenced scalp T cells also include alphabeta T cells resident in normal skin.

Sequenced sample: CD4+ T cells sorted from a lymph node. The chain recombines TRBV13-3 with TRBJ2-4, with D perhaps TRBD1 (6 bases). This TCR was recovered from a C3H/HeJ mouse with alopecia areata. This strain has MHC haplotype H2-k. The DNA read from the CDR3 is TGTGCCAGCAGTGATTCCAGGGGCTTTCAAAAC. Translation gives CASSDSRGFQN. The full-length CDR3 reads as CASSDSRGFQNTLYF.